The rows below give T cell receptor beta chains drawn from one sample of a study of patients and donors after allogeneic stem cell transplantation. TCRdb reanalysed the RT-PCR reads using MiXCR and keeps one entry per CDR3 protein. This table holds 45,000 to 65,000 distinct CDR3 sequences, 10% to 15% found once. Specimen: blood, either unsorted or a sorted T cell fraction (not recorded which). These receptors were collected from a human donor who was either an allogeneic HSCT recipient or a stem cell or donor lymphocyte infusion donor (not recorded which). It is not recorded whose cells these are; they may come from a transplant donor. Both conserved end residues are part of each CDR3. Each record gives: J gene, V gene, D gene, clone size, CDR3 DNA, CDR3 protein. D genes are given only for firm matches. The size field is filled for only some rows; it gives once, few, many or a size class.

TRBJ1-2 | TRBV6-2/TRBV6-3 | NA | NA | TGTGCCAGCGCAAAGTTGGAAGGCGAAGCTAACTATGGCTACACCTTC | CASAKLEGEANYGYTF
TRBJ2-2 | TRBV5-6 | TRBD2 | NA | TGTGCCAGCAGTCTAGCGGGAGGAGGAACCGGGGAGCTGTTTTTT | CASSLAGGGTGELFF
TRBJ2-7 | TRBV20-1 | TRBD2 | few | TGCAGTGCTAGTCGACTAGCGGGAGGGCCATGGGAGCAGTACTTC | CSASRLAGGPWEQYF
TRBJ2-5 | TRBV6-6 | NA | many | TGTGCCAGCAGTTACTCGGGGCAAGGGTACCAAGAGACCCAGTACTTC | CASSYSGQGYQETQYF
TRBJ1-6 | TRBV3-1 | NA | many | TGTGCCAGCAGCCAAGGCAGAAATTCACCCCTCCACTTT | CASSQGRNSPLHF
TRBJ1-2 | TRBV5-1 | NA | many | TGCGCCAGCAGCTTGGAGGCAGAGGTGACAGGCTACACCTTC | CASSLEAEVTGYTF
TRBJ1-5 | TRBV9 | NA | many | TGTGCCAGCAGCGTAGGACCTTCCCCCCAGCCCCAGCATTTT | CASSVGPSPQPQHF
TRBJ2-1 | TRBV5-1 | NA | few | TGCGCCAGCAGCTGGGCTCAGTCGGAGCAGTTCTTC | CASSWAQSEQFF
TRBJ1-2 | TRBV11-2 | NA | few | TGTGCCAGCAGCTTAGTTCGGGGGTCAAACTATGGCTACACCTTC | CASSLVRGSNYGYTF
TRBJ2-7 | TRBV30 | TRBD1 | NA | TGTGCCTGGAGTGTGGCAGGGGGAGCCTACGAGCAGTACTTC | CAWSVAGGAYEQYF
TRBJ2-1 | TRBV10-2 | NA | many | TGCGCCAGCAAGAGACCCACGGTATATGATGAGCAGTTCTTC | CASKRPTVYDEQFF
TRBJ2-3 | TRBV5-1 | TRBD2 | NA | TGCGCCAGCAGCGGGTATCGGGCTAGCGGGTCCTTCACAGATACGCAGTATTTT | CASSGYRASGSFTDTQYF
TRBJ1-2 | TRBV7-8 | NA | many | TGTGCCAGCAGCCCAGGGGCGACTTGGGGCTACACCTTC | CASSPGATWGYTF
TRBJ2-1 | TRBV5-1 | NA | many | TGCGCCAGCAGCTTGTCTAAGGGTGCTCTCTACAATGAGCAGTTCTTC | CASSLSKGALYNEQFF
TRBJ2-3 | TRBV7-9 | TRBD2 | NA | TGTGCCAGCAGCTCCGGACTAGCGGGAGCAGATACGCAGTATTTT | CASSSGLAGADTQYF
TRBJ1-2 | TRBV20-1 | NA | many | TGCAGTGCTAGCGCCTGGGACCGCGAGTATGGCTACACCTTC | CSASAWDREYGYTF
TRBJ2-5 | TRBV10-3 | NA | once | TGTGCCATCAGTGAGTCGGAGGAAACCCAAGAGACCCAGTACTTC | CAISESEETQETQYF
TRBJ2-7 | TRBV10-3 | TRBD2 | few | TGTGCCATCAGTGTACGACTAGCGGGAAGTTACGAGCAGTACTTC | CAISVRLAGSYEQYF
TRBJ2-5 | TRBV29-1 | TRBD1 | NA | TGCAGCGTTTCGACAGGGTTGGAAGAGACCCAGTACTTC | CSVSTGLEETQYF
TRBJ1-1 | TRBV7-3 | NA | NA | TGTGCCAGCAGCTTAAATTTGCACTGGGCGGTCTACACTGAAGCTTTCTTT | CASSLNLHWAVYTEAFF
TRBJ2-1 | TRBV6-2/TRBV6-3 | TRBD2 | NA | TGTGCCAGCAGTCGACTAGCGGGAGAAGGCAATGAGCAGTTCTTT | CASSRLAGEGNEQFF
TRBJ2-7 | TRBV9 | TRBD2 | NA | TGTGCCAGCGGCGGTGGGACTAGCGGGGCCTACGAGCAGTACTTC | CASGGGTSGAYEQYF
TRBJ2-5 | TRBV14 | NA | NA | TGTGCCAGCAGCCAAGATGTCGGTAAAGAGACCCAGTACTTC | CASSQDVGKETQYF
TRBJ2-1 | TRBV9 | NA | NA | TGTGCCAGCAGCGTAGATATGGACAATGAGCAGTTCTTC | CASSVDMDNEQFF
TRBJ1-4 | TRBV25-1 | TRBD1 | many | TGTGCCAGCGGGGGACAGAAACTGTTTTTT | CASGGQKLFF
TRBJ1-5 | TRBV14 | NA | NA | TGTGCCAGCAGCAGCCCCTCCAATCAGCCCCAGCATTTT | CASSSPSNQPQHF
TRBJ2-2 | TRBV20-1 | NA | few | TGCAGTGCTAAAGGACTCTTGAACACCGGGGAGCTGTTTTTT | CSAKGLLNTGELFF
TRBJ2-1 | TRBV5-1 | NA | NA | TGCGCCAGCAGCTCACCGGGGCCATACCCCGATGAGCAGTTCTTC | CASSSPGPYPDEQFF
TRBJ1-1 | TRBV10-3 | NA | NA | TGTGCCATCAGTGAGTCAGTTGGCACACAGAACACTGAATCTTTCTTT | CAISESVGTQNTESFF
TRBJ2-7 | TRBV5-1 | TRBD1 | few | TGCGCCAGCAGCTCCAGGGGGTTGAGGGAGCAGTACTTC | CASSSRGLREQYF
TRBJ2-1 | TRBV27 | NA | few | TGTGCCAGCAGTTTATTACTCCCTGGGGGCTTGGACAATGAGCAGTTCTTC | CASSLLLPGGLDNEQFF
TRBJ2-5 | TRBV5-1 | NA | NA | TGCGCCAGCAGCTTGGCCCAGTCTTGGGCAGGGACAATACAAGAGACCCAGTACTTC | CASSLAQSWAGTIQETQYF
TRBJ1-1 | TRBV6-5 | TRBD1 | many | TGTGCCAGCAGTTACTCGGGACAGGGGGCTTCTGAAGCTTTCTTT | CASSYSGQGASEAFF
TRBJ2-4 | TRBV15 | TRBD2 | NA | TGTGCCACCGATACACGGGCTAGCGGGATTTCCAAAAACTTTCAGTACTTC | CATDTRASGISKNFQYF
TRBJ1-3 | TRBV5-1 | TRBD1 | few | TGCGCCAGCAGCTCCGAGACAGGGACAAACACCATATATTTT | CASSSETGTNTIYF
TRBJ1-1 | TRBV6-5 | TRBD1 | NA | TGTGCCAGCAGTGACAGGGGAGGAGCTTTCTTT | CASSDRGGAFF
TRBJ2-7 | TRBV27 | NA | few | TGTGCCAGCAGTTTAAGTAGAACCTACGAGCAGTACTTC | CASSLSRTYEQYF
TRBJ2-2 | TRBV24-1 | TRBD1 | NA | TGTGCCACCAGTGAGGGACTTAGGACAGGGACGGGACGAAATACCGGGGAGCTGTTTTTT | CATSEGLRTGTGRNTGELFF
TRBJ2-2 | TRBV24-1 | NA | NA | TGTGCCACCAGTGAATGGGGGAGCGGGGAGCTGTTTTTT | CATSEWGSGELFF
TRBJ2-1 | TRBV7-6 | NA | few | TGTGCCAGCAGCTCCCTCAATGAGCAGTTCTTC | CASSSLNEQFF